The following is a TCR beta chain sequence with its context. The sample is drawn from a study of blood T cell repertoires in COVID-19. Study overall: Both acute and convalescent COVID-19 samples were obtained from the United States, Italy and Spain. Sources were T cells, B-cell-depleted T cells, or PBMCs; the material itself was cDNA or gDNA.

This CDR3 comprises 16 residues. CDR1 is SGHNT and CDR2 is YYREEE in the germline V gene (reference sequence). Trimming cost V 2 bases and J 1 base, with 14 bases left between them. As handled by the study authors: Estimation of nucleated cell counts was performed using reference gene primer amplification. This table comes from immunoSEQ multiplex PCR, and its TCRdb copy is limited to in-frame clones, with some not included. Clonal size and the V and J genes are those of that table, whereas D and trimming came from the DNA. Of about 46,000 clones listed, more than 75% are singletons. The receptor was derived from a man between 50 and 59 years old with active COVID-19. This chain links TRBV5-4 with TRBJ2-3; D perhaps matches TRBD2 (7 bases). Source material: peripheral blood. In DNA, the CDR3 is TGTGCCAGCAGCTTAGGGGGAGGGGTTGGCACAGATACGCAGTATTTT. Translation gives CASSLGGGVGTDTQYF.